This record concerns one T cell receptor beta chain sequence. Its antigen remains unknown. CDR1 is SEHNR and CDR2 is FQNEAQ in the germline V gene (reference sequence). There are 14 residues in the CDR3. The V end lost 7 bases, the J end lost 2 bases, and 13 bases lay between the germline ends. Stated treatment: roughly 11-day PBMC culture with coronavirus spike peptide pools or control peptides (ViraFEST assay). This sample stems from a study of vaccination and CD4 T cells after COVID-19. The Oncomine TCR Beta short-read assay generated sequence data from the DNA of cultured CD4+ T cells. MiXCR was run by TCRdb on the PCR reads, yielding one entry per CDR3 protein. Of 21,000 or so distinct CDR3 sequences listed, under 75% are singletons.

The sequenced material came from CD4+ T cells from blood, cultured in vitro. The clonotype originates from a human donor who had recovered from COVID-19. The chain joins TRBV7-9 to TRBJ2-3; D remains unclear. The CDR3 DNA reads as TGTGCCAGCAACGCGGCAGGTCCCACAGATACGCAGTATTTT. As protein: CASNAAGPTDTQYF. Filled out from reference TRBV7-9 and TRBJ2-3, the complete variable domain reads DTGVSQNPRHKITKRGQNVTFRCDPISEHNRLYWYRQTLGQGPEFLTYFQNEAQLEKSRLLSDRFSAERPKGSFSTLEIQRTEQGDSAMYLCASNAAGPTDTQYFGPGTRLTVL.